This TCR beta chain was identified in a study of blood T cell repertoires in COVID-19. CDR3 length equals 15 residues. Germline loops: CDR1 LNHDA, CDR2 SQIVND (reference sequence). Germline trimming cut 5 bases from V and 5 bases from J; bases unmatched to any gene: 10. Original analysis: Estimates of nucleated cell counts were drawn from the amplification of reference gene primers. Data came from immunoSEQ multiplex PCR; TCRdb stores just in-frame clones and leaves some out. The DNA was the basis for D and trimming; V, J and clone size are from that table. The data show about 310,000 clones, with roughly nine tenths seen just once and around 4.8% held by the top ten.

The rearrangement links TRBV19 to TRBJ2-7, with 9 bases aligning to TRBD1. Sequenced input: PBMCs or T cells enriched from blood (not recorded which). The sequence came from a man in his sixties who had recovered from COVID-19. The CDR3 nucleotides are TGTGCCAGTAGTCCAGGGACAGGGCGGTTGGACGAGCAGTACTTC. This codes for CASSPGTGRLDEQYF.